This TCR beta chain was found in a study of T cells in Graves' hyperthyroidism and ophthalmopathy. Amplification yielded TCR beta CDR3 regions, with RNA transcripts as the source. Researchers ran a first-round RT-PCR on the TCR CDR3 using the HTBI primer set. TCRdb fed the multiplex PCR reads into MiXCR, producing one record per CDR3 protein. This repertoire shows about 360,000 distinct CDR3 sequences, roughly 13% found once; its top ten account for about 9.1%. This CDR3 has 15 amino acids. From germline, CDR1 is SGHAT and CDR2 FQDESV (reference sequence). The V and J ends lost 1 base and 1 base, in that order; junction bases with no gene match: 4. This clonotype came up many times.

The V and J genes are TRBV11-1 and TRBJ2-7; 7 bases are shared with TRBD2. The sequenced sample was blood. The TCR originated in a woman younger than 35 with Graves' hyperthyroidism. For the CDR3, the DNA is TGTGCCAGCAGCTTAGGCGGGAGAGGATCCTACGAGCAGTACTTC. It yields the protein CASSLGGRGSYEQYF.